Below, 3 T cell receptor beta chains from the same sample are listed, as sequenced in a study of cytomegalovirus exposure and HLA in healthy donors. PCR primers comprised 60 Vbeta and 13 Jbeta primers. The data were produced by immunoSEQ multiplex PCR, yet TCRdb's version contains in-frame clones alone and is incomplete. The repertoire has 100,000 to 150,000 clones, roughly 80% of them found once; the top ten carry approximately 1.6%. The sample comprised PBMCs. The receptors here all came from a female donor in good health and CMV-seronegative.

This sequence joins TRBV7-9 and TRBJ2-1; 8 nucleotides match TRBD1. Germline-derived CDR1 and CDR2 are SEHNR and FQNEAQ (reference sequence). This CDR3 is built from 16 residues. V lost 4 bases, J lost 2 bases, and 7 bases stayed unmatched. DNA of the CDR3: TGTGCCAGCAGCTCCCTGGACAGGGCCCCCTACAATGAGCAGTTCTTC. Translated: CASSSLDRAPYNEQFF.

This sequence joins TRBV5-1 and TRBJ1-5, with D tentatively TRBD1 (5 bases). The V end lost 0 bases, the J end lost 4 bases, and 8 bases lay between the germline ends. There are 14 residues in the CDR3. From germline, CDR1 is SGHRS and CDR2 YFSETQ. The CDR3 nucleotides read TGCGCCAGCAGCTTGGGACAGCCAAATCAGCCCCAGCATTTT. The encoded protein is CASSLGQPNQPQHF.

The genes are TRBV30 and TRBJ1-4, with 10 bases fitting TRBD1. This CDR3 spans 14 amino acids. Germline CDR1 GTSNPN, CDR2 SVGIG (reference sequence). The V segment lost 1 base and the J segment 5 bases; nucleotides outside the gene matches: 1. The CDR3 region is CAWSAGQGNEKLFF. For the CDR3, the DNA is TGTGCCTGGAGTGCGGGACAGGGGAATGAAAAACTGTTTTTT.